This paragraph covers one TCR beta chain sequence. The CDR3 covers 15 residues. Germline-derived CDR1 and CDR2 are SGHDN and FVKESK. V shed 5 bases, J shed 1 base, and the junction held 4 bases outside the gene matches. TCRdb independently ran MiXCR on the 5' RACE reads; one entry per CDR3 protein. The sample consists of approximately 89,000 distinct CDR3 sequences, more than 20% of them appearing once. This record comes from a study of T-cell memory formation after mild COVID-19. The source is a man between 18 and 29 years old who had mild COVID-19 (a few samples of this study predate the infection). Cell type and time point are not known. The chain is built from TRBV14 and TRBJ1-1; 10 positions match TRBD1. The sequencing sample was made of PBMCs or a T cell subset sorted from them (not recorded which). CDR3 loop: CASSLTGGKNTEAFF. The CDR3 DNA reads as TGTGCCAGCAGCTTGACAGGGGGCAAGAACACTGAAGCTTTCTTT.